The TCR beta chain described here comes from a study of T cell responses to AZD1222 COVID-19 vaccine. Broader study findings: Reportedly, nearly half of unique spike TCRs recognized epitopes outside B.1.351/B.1.1.7 mutations. The study sampled repertoires only after the peak T cell response. The number of AZD1222 recipients seropositive at baseline was only five or six.

Data came from immunoSEQ multiplex PCR; TCRdb stores just in-frame clones and leaves some out. The sample yields around 120,000 clones, around 90% seen once. About this clone: Antigen: not known.

The CDR3 covers 15 residues. With 4 bases clipped from V and 7 bases from J, the junction kept 12 bases outside the gene matches. Germline loops: CDR1 SEHNR, CDR2 FQNEAQ (reference sequence). The V and J genes are TRBV7-9 and TRBJ1-2; 7 bases fit TRBD1. The sequencing here drew on peripheral blood, taken on day 0 of AZD1222 vaccination. The TCR originated in an adult in good health. CDR3 sequence: CASSSTGDLRSGYTF. CDR3 bases: TGTGCCAGCAGCTCTACAGGGGATTTGCGTAGTGGCTACACCTTC.